These T cell receptor beta chains were read from a single sample in a study of tumor-infiltrating lymphocytes in glioblastoma multiforme. TCRdb recomputed calls from the multiplex PCR reads with MiXCR, one row per CDR3 protein. The sample contains about 32,000 distinct CDR3 sequences, 61% of which appear only once. Sequencing was done on a sample of brain tumor tissue. Source of these receptors: a male donor with glioblastoma. Each CDR3 is given with its conserved first and last residue. A D gene is named only where the DNA matches it firmly. Part of the rows lack a size; the others show once, few, many or a class for expanded clones.

j_call: TRBJ1-6
v_call: TRBV29-1
clone_size: NA
d_call: NA
cdr3_aa: CSVARDRESSPHF
cdr3_nt: TGCAGCGTTGCCAGAGACAGAGAATCATCCCCCCACTTT

j_call: TRBJ2-3
v_call: TRBV20-1
clone_size: many
d_call: TRBD1
cdr3_aa: CSASQRQGVTDTQYF
cdr3_nt: TGCAGTGCTAGTCAGCGACAGGGGGTGACAGATACGCAGTATTTT

j_call: TRBJ1-2
v_call: TRBV2
clone_size: few
d_call: TRBD1
cdr3_aa: CASSEAQGVYGYTF
cdr3_nt: TGTGCCAGCAGTGAAGCGCAGGGGGTATATGGCTACACCTTC

j_call: TRBJ2-7
v_call: TRBV29-1
clone_size: many
d_call: TRBD2
cdr3_aa: CSVYLAVSAYEQYF
cdr3_nt: TGCAGCGTTTACCTAGCGGTTTCAGCCTACGAGCAGTACTTC

j_call: TRBJ2-1
v_call: TRBV20-1
clone_size: NA
d_call: TRBD2
cdr3_aa: CGARDPAGGTLNEQFF
cdr3_nt: TGCGGTGCTAGAGATCCGGCGGGAGGAACTTTAAATGAGCAATTCTTC

j_call: TRBJ2-3
v_call: TRBV6-5
clone_size: NA
d_call: NA
cdr3_aa: CASSQVTGDMQYF
cdr3_nt: TGTGCCAGCAGCCAAGTTACGGGAGATATGCAATATTTC

j_call: TRBJ2-7
v_call: TRBV20-1
clone_size: NA
d_call: NA
cdr3_aa: CSARGILTYVQYF
cdr3_nt: TGCAGTGCTAGGGGGATCCTCACCTACGTGCAGTACTTC

j_call: TRBJ2-1
v_call: TRBV20-1
clone_size: NA
d_call: NA
cdr3_aa: CSARYEAGLYGQFF
cdr3_nt: TGCAGTGCTAGATATGAGGCAGGGCTGTATGGGCAATTCTTC

j_call: TRBJ2-2
v_call: TRBV11-2
clone_size: few
d_call: NA
cdr3_aa: CASSLKVAGELFF
cdr3_nt: TGTGCCAGCAGTCTAAAAGTGGCCGGGGAGCTGTTTTTT

j_call: TRBJ2-1
v_call: TRBV6-6
clone_size: NA
d_call: TRBD2
cdr3_aa: CASSNPGSGDYNEQFF
cdr3_nt: TGTGCCAGTAGTAACCCAGGTAGCGGGGACTACAATGAGCAGTTCTTC

j_call: TRBJ1-3
v_call: TRBV6-2/TRBV6-3
clone_size: few
d_call: TRBD1
cdr3_aa: CAGSRTGPGNTIYF
cdr3_nt: TGTGCCGGCAGTCGGACAGGGCCTGGAAACACCATATATTTC

j_call: TRBJ1-3
v_call: TRBV7-9
clone_size: NA
d_call: NA
cdr3_aa: CASSLGGVGDTIYF
cdr3_nt: TGCGCCAGCAGCTTGGGGGGAGTTGGAGACACCATATATTTT

j_call: TRBJ2-5
v_call: TRBV10-3
clone_size: many
d_call: TRBD1
cdr3_aa: CAISEGTVRRQETQYF
cdr3_nt: TGTGCCATCAGTGAGGGGACAGTTAGGAGGCAAGAGACCCAGTACTTC

j_call: TRBJ2-7
v_call: TRBV12-3/TRBV12-4
clone_size: many
d_call: NA
cdr3_aa: CASSPGSLLFEQYF
cdr3_nt: TGTGCCAGCAGTCCCGGGAGCCTCCTCTTCGAGCAGTACTTC

j_call: TRBJ1-4
v_call: TRBV20-1
clone_size: many
d_call: NA
cdr3_aa: CSASITDKTGNPFF
cdr3_nt: TGCAGTGCTAGTATCACGGACAAAACAGGGAATCCGTTTTTT

j_call: TRBJ2-1
v_call: TRBV4-1
clone_size: few
d_call: TRBD2
cdr3_aa: CVSSQDPAGGLNNEQFF
cdr3_nt: TGTGTCAGCAGCCAAGATCCCGCGGGAGGGCTTAACAATGAGCAGTTCTTC

j_call: TRBJ1-5
v_call: TRBV4-2
clone_size: few
d_call: NA
cdr3_aa: CASSPTDMGGNQPQHF
cdr3_nt: TGTGCCAGCAGCCCGACCGACATGGGGGGCAATCAGCCCCAGCATTTT

j_call: TRBJ1-2
v_call: TRBV29-1
clone_size: NA
d_call: TRBD1
cdr3_aa: CNTHTGVYGYTF
cdr3_nt: TGCAACACACACACAGGGGTATATGGCTACACCTTC

j_call: TRBJ2-3
v_call: TRBV20-1
clone_size: many
d_call: NA
cdr3_aa: CSARDPGTDTQYF
cdr3_nt: TGCAGTGCTAGAGATCCGGGTACGGATACGCAGTATTTT

j_call: TRBJ2-1
v_call: TRBV11-2
clone_size: NA
d_call: NA
cdr3_aa: CASSRGWRSHTSYNKQFF
cdr3_nt: TGTGCCAGCAGCCGGGGATGGCGGAGCCACACCTCCTACAATAAGCAGTTCTTC

j_call: TRBJ2-2
v_call: TRBV6-1
clone_size: NA
d_call: NA
cdr3_aa: CASSDLTGTEELFF
cdr3_nt: TGTGCCAGCAGTGACTTAACGGGCACCGAGGAGCTGTTTTTT

j_call: TRBJ2-1
v_call: TRBV5-4
clone_size: NA
d_call: TRBD1
cdr3_aa: CASRFATGGFNEQFF
cdr3_nt: TGTGCCAGCCGCTTCGCTACAGGGGGTTTCAATGAGCAGTTCTTC

j_call: TRBJ2-2
v_call: TRBV10-2
clone_size: many
d_call: NA
cdr3_aa: CASSLQGSLTGELFF
cdr3_nt: TGCGCCAGCAGCCTGCAGGGAAGTCTAACCGGGGAGCTGTTTTTT

j_call: TRBJ2-4
v_call: TRBV6-2/TRBV6-3
clone_size: NA
d_call: NA
cdr3_aa: CASSYSGVDIQYF
cdr3_nt: TGTGCCAGCAGTTACTCTGGGGTCGACATTCAGTACTTC

j_call: TRBJ2-3
v_call: TRBV5-4
clone_size: NA
d_call: NA
cdr3_aa: CASSFQSETQYF
cdr3_nt: TGTGCCAGCAGCTTTCAGTCAGAAACACAGTATTTT

j_call: TRBJ2-3
v_call: TRBV5-1
clone_size: NA
d_call: NA
cdr3_aa: CSSSPLDIGGTDTQYF
cdr3_nt: TGCTCCAGCAGCCCCCTAGATATTGGAGGCACAGATACGCAGTATTTT

j_call: TRBJ2-5
v_call: TRBV20-1
clone_size: NA
d_call: NA
cdr3_aa: CSARGLRLGAHQETQYF
cdr3_nt: TGCAGTGCTAGGGGGTTACGTCTCGGGGCCCACCAAGAGACCCAGTACTTC

j_call: TRBJ2-1
v_call: TRBV24-1
clone_size: many
d_call: NA
cdr3_aa: CATSSVRGPQSREQFF
cdr3_nt: TGTGCCACCAGTAGTGTGAGGGGCCCCCAGAGCCGTGAGCAGTTCTTC

j_call: TRBJ2-7
v_call: TRBV12-3/TRBV12-4
clone_size: NA
d_call: NA
cdr3_aa: CASSFRPAYEQYF
cdr3_nt: TGTGCCAGCAGTTTCCGGCCTGCCTACGAGCAGTACTTC

j_call: TRBJ2-5
v_call: TRBV5-1
clone_size: NA
d_call: NA
cdr3_aa: CTSSLEDWETQYF
cdr3_nt: TGCACCAGCAGCTTGGAGGACTGGGAGACCCAGTACTTC

j_call: TRBJ1-4
v_call: TRBV7-2
clone_size: NA
d_call: NA
cdr3_aa: CASSARPGIGNEKLFF
cdr3_nt: TGTGCCAGCAGCGCCAGACCGGGCATCGGTAATGAAAAACTGTTTTTT

j_call: TRBJ2-1
v_call: TRBV11-2
clone_size: NA
d_call: TRBD2
cdr3_aa: CASQAGTLQFF
cdr3_nt: TGTGCCAGCCAAGCGGGGACTCTGCAGTTCTTC

j_call: TRBJ2-1
v_call: TRBV20-1
clone_size: NA
d_call: NA
cdr3_aa: CSARCEAGLYERFF
cdr3_nt: TGCAGTGCTAGATGTGAGGCAGGGCTGTATGAGCGGTTCTTC

j_call: TRBJ2-7
v_call: TRBV20-1
clone_size: NA
d_call: TRBD1
cdr3_aa: CNALTGLLYEQYF
cdr3_nt: TGCAATGCATTGACAGGGCTTCTTTACGAGCAGTACTTC

j_call: TRBJ2-3
v_call: TRBV6-1
clone_size: NA
d_call: TRBD2
cdr3_aa: CAITTSGNTDTKYF
cdr3_nt: TGTGCCATCACGACTAGCGGCAACACAGATACGAAGTATTTT

j_call: TRBJ2-6
v_call: TRBV12-3/TRBV12-4
clone_size: NA
d_call: NA
cdr3_aa: CTSSLIGTGANVLTF
cdr3_nt: TGTACCAGCAGTTTAATTGGGACTGGGGCCAACGTCCTGACATTC

j_call: TRBJ2-7
v_call: TRBV29-1
clone_size: medium-sized
d_call: TRBD1
cdr3_aa: CSVGTGTGVDEQYF
cdr3_nt: TGCAGCGTCGGAACCGGGACAGGGGTCGACGAGCAGTACTTC

j_call: TRBJ2-4
v_call: TRBV14
clone_size: few
d_call: NA
cdr3_aa: CASSPRGQGNIQYF
cdr3_nt: TGTGCCAGCAGCCCCCGGGGCCAGGGGAACATTCAGTACTTC

j_call: TRBJ2-3
v_call: TRBV6-6
clone_size: few
d_call: NA
cdr3_aa: CASTTGGTQYF
cdr3_nt: TGTGCCAGCACTACTGGAGGTACGCAGTATTTT

j_call: TRBJ2-1
v_call: TRBV6-5
clone_size: NA
d_call: NA
cdr3_aa: CASSSASAHSYNGQYF
cdr3_nt: TGTGCCAGCAGTTCCGCTAGCGCCCACTCCTACAATGGGCAGTATTTC

j_call: TRBJ1-4
v_call: TRBV7-9
clone_size: few
d_call: NA
cdr3_aa: CASSPGTAFGINEKLFF
cdr3_nt: TGTGCCAGCAGCCCCGGGACCGCGTTTGGGATTAATGAAAAACTGTTTTTT

j_call: TRBJ2-5
v_call: TRBV4-1
clone_size: once
d_call: TRBD2
cdr3_aa: CASSQEVASGGGGTQHF
cdr3_nt: TGCGCCAGCAGCCAAGAGGTGGCTAGCGGGGGTGGGGGGACCCAGCACTTC

j_call: TRBJ2-3
v_call: TRBV20-1
clone_size: NA
d_call: NA
cdr3_aa: CSDRDNFEDTQYF
cdr3_nt: TGCAGTGATAGAGATAATTTTGAAGATACGCAGTATTTT

j_call: TRBJ1-2
v_call: TRBV29-1
clone_size: many
d_call: NA
cdr3_aa: CSAIDNGYGYTF
cdr3_nt: TGCAGCGCTATAGACAACGGCTATGGCTACACCTTC

j_call: TRBJ2-7
v_call: TRBV20-1
clone_size: NA
d_call: TRBD2
cdr3_aa: CGARDGLVDEQYF
cdr3_nt: TGCGGTGCTAGAGACGGACTAGTGGACGAGCAGTACTTC

j_call: TRBJ1-2
v_call: TRBV6-5
clone_size: NA
d_call: NA
cdr3_aa: CASSYSYTGVVYVYTF
cdr3_nt: TGTGCCAGCAGTTACTCGTATACAGGTGTAGTCTATGTCTACACCTTC

j_call: TRBJ2-1
v_call: TRBV20-1
clone_size: NA
d_call: TRBD1
cdr3_aa: CSARDPGTAIQDEQFF
cdr3_nt: TGCAGTGCTAGAGACCCGGGGACAGCCATTCAGGATGAGCAGTTCTTC

j_call: TRBJ1-4
v_call: TRBV4-1
clone_size: once
d_call: TRBD1
cdr3_aa: CACSQFLRTGSEKLFF
cdr3_nt: TGCGCCTGCAGCCAATTCTTAAGGACAGGGAGTGAAAAACTGTTTTTT

j_call: TRBJ2-5
v_call: TRBV10-3
clone_size: NA
d_call: NA
cdr3_aa: CATSEARDLRETQYF
cdr3_nt: TGTGCAACCAGTGAGGCCCGGGACTTGCGAGAGACCCAGTACTTC

j_call: TRBJ2-2
v_call: TRBV12-3/TRBV12-4
clone_size: NA
d_call: TRBD2
cdr3_aa: CASSLSSGSGKLFF
cdr3_nt: TGTGCCAGCAGTTTATCGTCGGGTAGCGGGAAGCTGTTTTTT

j_call: TRBJ2-5
v_call: TRBV5-1
clone_size: NA
d_call: NA
cdr3_aa: CAISTGTPGQETQYF
cdr3_nt: TGCGCCATCAGCACCGGGACTCCCGGCCAAGAGACCCAGTACTTC

j_call: TRBJ1-2
v_call: TRBV28
clone_size: many
d_call: TRBD1
cdr3_aa: CAAGQGAGLDYGYTF
cdr3_nt: TGTGCCGCTGGGCAGGGGGCCGGGCTGGACTATGGCTACACCTTC

j_call: TRBJ2-5
v_call: TRBV9
clone_size: NA
d_call: TRBD2
cdr3_aa: CASSSTWGAGAETQYF
cdr3_nt: TGTGCCAGCAGCTCGACATGGGGAGCGGGAGCGGAGACCCAGTACTTC

j_call: TRBJ2-7
v_call: TRBV20-1
clone_size: NA
d_call: TRBD2
cdr3_aa: CSASEAGGRWEQYF
cdr3_nt: TGCAGTGCTAGTGAGGCTGGCGGGAGGTGGGAGCAGTACTTC

j_call: TRBJ2-3
v_call: TRBV20-1
clone_size: NA
d_call: NA
cdr3_aa: CSARVPLVGDTAVTQYF
cdr3_nt: TGCAGTGCTAGAGTCCCACTAGTGGGAGATACTGCAGTTACGCAGTATTTT

j_call: TRBJ2-2
v_call: TRBV5-6
clone_size: NA
d_call: TRBD2
cdr3_aa: CASSSSSGISVGELFF
cdr3_nt: TGTGCCAGCAGCTCCTCTAGCGGGATTAGTGTCGGGGAGCTGTTCTTT

j_call: TRBJ1-5
v_call: TRBV10-2
clone_size: NA
d_call: NA
cdr3_aa: CASRESRGGRPQLF
cdr3_nt: TGCGCCAGCAGAGAGTCGAGGGGGGGTCGGCCCCAGCTTTTT